This TCR beta chain stems from a study of vaccination effects on CD4 cells after COVID-19. Worth noting for this clone: What it binds is not known.

Germline V gene data show CDR1 as SGDLS and CDR2 as YYNGEE. The CDR3 covers 14 residues. Trimming took 0 bases from V and 3 from J, leaving 7 bases between them. With approximately 10 days of culture completed, CD4+ T cells were isolated. It was two doses of either the BNT162b2 or mRNA-1273 vaccine that participants received. The data were produced by immunoSEQ multiplex PCR, yet TCRdb's version contains in-frame clones alone and is incomplete. The data contain 70,000 or so clones, around 69% of them seen just once; the ten biggest clones take up about 2.5%. The V and J genes are TRBV9 and TRBJ2-1; D might be TRBD2 (6 bases). The receptor comes from a human donor who received a COVID-19 vaccine. The sequenced sample was CD4+ T cells from PBMCs cultured without peptide, obtained after COVID-19 vaccination. CDR3 amino acids: CASSVAEGYNEQFF. CDR3 DNA sequence: TGTGCCAGCAGCGTAGCGGAGGGCTACAATGAGCAGTTCTTC.